This T cell receptor beta chain comes out of a study of siplizumab effects on memory and regulatory T cells. Generated by immunoSEQ multiplex PCR, the TCRdb table keeps only in-frame clones and is missing some. The sample lists tens of thousands of clones; less than 98% were seen once. The CDR3 is 11 amino acids. Germline CDR1 and CDR2: MGHRA and YSYEKL. Trimming took 4 bases from V and 1 from J, leaving 0 bases between them. Donor pairs, a few in total, had unstimulated naive, memory, effector memory and TEMRA subsets sequenced. The chain employs TRBV4-1 and TRBJ2-3, with D unresolved. Sequencing was carried out using naive CD8+ T cells sorted from blood. The source of this sequence is a human donor in good health. The CDR3 DNA follows: TGCGCCAGCAGCCGCACAGATACGCAGTATTTT. It codes for CASSRTDTQYF.